The TCR beta chain described here comes from a study of CD8 T cells in Susac syndrome. V lost 0 bases and J 2 bases, leaving 16 bases between the germline ends. Germline assignment: CDR1 MNHEY and CDR2 SVGEGT. The CDR3 extends over 17 amino acids. With random hexamers, 0.5 to 1 ug RNA was reverse transcribed. TCRdb redid the calling of the immunoSEQ multiplex PCR reads with MiXCR, one entry per CDR3 protein. Among around 81,000 distinct CDR3 sequences, 94% were seen once, and the ten largest hold about 0.99%. The sequenced sample consisted of CD8+ T cells from PBMCs. The chain employs TRBV6-2 or TRBV6-3 and TRBJ2-5, with a tentative D call TRBD2 (6 bases). The sequence derives from a human donor with Susac syndrome. CDR3 protein: CASSYSISGAHQETQYF. DNA of the CDR3: TGTGCCAGCAGTTACTCGATTAGCGGAGCTCATCAAGAGACCCAGTACTTC.